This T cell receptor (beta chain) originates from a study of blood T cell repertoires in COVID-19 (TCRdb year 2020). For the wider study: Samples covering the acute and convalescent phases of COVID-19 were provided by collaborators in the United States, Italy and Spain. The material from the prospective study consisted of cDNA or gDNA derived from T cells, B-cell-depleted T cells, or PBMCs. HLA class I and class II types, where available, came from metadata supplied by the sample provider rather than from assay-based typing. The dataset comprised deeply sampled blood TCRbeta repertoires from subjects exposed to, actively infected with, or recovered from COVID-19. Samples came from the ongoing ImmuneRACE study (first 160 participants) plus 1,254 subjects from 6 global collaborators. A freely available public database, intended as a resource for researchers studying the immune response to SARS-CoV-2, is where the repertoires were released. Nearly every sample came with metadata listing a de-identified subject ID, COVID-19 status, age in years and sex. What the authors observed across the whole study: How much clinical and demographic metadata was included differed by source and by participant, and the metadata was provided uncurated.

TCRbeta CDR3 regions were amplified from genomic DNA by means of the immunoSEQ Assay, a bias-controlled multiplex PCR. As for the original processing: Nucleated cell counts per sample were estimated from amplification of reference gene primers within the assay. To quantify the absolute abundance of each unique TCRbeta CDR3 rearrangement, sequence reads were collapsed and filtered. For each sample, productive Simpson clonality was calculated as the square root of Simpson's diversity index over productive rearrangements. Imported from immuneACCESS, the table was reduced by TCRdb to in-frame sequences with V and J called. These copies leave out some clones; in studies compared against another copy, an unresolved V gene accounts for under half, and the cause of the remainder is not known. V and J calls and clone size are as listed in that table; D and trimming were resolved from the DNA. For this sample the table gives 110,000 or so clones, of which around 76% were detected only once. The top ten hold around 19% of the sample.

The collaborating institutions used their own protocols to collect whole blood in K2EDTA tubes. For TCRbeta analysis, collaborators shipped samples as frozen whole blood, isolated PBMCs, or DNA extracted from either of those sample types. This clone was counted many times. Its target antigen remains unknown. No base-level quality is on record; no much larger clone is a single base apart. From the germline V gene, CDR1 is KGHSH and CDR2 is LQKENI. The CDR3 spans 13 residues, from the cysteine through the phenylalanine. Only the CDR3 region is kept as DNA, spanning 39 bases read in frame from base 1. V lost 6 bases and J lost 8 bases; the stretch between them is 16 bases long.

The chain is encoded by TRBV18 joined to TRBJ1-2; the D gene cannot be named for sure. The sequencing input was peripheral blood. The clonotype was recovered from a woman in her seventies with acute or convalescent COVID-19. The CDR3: CASSERGGNGYTF. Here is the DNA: TGTGCCAGCTCCGAAAGAGGAGGGAACGGCTACACCTTC.